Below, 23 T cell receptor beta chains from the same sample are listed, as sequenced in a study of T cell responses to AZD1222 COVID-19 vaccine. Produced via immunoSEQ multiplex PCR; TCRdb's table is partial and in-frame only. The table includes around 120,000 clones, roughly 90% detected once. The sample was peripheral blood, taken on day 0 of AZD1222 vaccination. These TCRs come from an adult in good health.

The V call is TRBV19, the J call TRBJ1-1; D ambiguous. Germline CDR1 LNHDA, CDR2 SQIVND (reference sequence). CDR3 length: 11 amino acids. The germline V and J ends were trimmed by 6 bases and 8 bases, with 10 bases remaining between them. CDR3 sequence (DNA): TGTGCCAGTAGGGTGAATCAGGAAGCTTTCTTT. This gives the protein CASRVNQEAFF. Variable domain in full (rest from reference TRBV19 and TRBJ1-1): DGGITQSPKYLFRKEGQNVTLSCEQNLNHDAMYWYRQDPGQGLRLIYYSQIVNDFQKGDIAEGYSVSREKKESFPLTVTSAQKNPTAFYLCASRVNQEAFFGQGTRLTVV.

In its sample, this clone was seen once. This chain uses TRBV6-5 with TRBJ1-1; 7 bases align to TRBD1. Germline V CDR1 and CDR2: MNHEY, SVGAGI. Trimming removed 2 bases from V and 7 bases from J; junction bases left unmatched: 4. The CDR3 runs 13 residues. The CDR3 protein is CASSYPGQSEAFF. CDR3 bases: TGTGCCAGCAGTTACCCGGGACAGAGTGAAGCTTTCTTT.

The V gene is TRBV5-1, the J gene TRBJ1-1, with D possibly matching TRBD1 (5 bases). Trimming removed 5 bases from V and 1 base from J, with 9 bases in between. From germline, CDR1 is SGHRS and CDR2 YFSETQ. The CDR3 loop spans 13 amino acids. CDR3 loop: CASRDQGNTEAFF. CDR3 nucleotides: TGCGCCAGCAGGGACCAGGGGAACACTGAAGCTTTCTTT. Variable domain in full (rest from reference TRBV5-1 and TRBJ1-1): KAGVTQTPRYLIKTRGQQVTLSCSPISGHRSVSWYQQTPGQGLQFLFEYFSETQRNKGNFPGRFSGRQFSNSRSEMNVSTLELGDSALYLCASRDQGNTEAFFGQGTRLTVV.

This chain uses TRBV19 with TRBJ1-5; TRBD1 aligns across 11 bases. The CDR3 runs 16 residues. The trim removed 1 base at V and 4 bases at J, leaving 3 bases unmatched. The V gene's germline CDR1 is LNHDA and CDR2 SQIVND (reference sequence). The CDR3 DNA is TGTGCCAGTAGTATAGCGGGGACAGGGGGGAATCAGCCCCAGCATTTT. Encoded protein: CASSIAGTGGNQPQHF.

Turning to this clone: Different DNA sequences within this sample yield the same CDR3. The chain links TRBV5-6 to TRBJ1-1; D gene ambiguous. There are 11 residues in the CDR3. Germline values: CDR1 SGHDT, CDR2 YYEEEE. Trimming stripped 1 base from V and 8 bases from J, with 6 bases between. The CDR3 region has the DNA TGTGCCAGCAGCTTGTACAGAGAAGCTTTCTTT. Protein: CASSLYREAFF.

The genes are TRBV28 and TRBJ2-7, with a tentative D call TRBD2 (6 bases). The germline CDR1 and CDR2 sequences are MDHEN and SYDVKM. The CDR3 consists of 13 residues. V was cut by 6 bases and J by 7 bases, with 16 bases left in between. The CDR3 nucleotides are TGTGCCAGCAGAACCGGGAGCCTTCTGGAGCAGTACTTC. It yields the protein CASRTGSLLEQYF. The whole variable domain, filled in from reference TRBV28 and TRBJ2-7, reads DVKVTQSSRYLVKRTGEKVFLECVQDMDHENMFWYRQDPGLGLRLIYFSYDVKMKEKGDIPEGYSVSREKKERFSLILESASTNQTSMYLCASRTGSLLEQYFGPGTRLTVT.

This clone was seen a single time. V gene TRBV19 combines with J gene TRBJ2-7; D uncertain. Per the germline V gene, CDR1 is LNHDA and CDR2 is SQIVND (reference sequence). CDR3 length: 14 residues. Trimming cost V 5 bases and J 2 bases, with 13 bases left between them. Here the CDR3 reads CASSALLGAYEQYF. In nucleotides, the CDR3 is TGTGCCAGTAGTGCCCTCCTCGGAGCCTACGAGCAGTACTTC. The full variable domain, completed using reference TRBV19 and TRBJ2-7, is DGGITQSPKYLFRKEGQNVTLSCEQNLNHDAMYWYRQDPGQGLRLIYYSQIVNDFQKGDIAEGYSVSREKKESFPLTVTSAQKNPTAFYLCASSALLGAYEQYFGPGTRLTVT.

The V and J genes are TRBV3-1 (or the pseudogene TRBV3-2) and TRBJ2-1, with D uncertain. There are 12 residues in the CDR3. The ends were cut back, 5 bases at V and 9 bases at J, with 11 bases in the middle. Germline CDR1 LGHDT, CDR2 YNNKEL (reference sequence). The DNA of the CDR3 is TGTGCCAGCAGCTTCAGTTCGTTTGAGCAGTTCTTC. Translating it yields CASSFSSFEQFF.

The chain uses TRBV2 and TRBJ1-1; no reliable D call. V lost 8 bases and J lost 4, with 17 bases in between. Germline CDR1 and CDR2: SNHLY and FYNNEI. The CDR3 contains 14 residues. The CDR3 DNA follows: TGTGCCAGCCTTGTTATCGTGAGAGGCACTGAAGCTTTCTTT. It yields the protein CASLVIVRGTEAFF.

CDR3 bases: TGCGCCAGCAGCTTACCCCGGGACTACCACAATGAGCAGTTCTTC. It is translated as CASSLPRDYHNEQFF. The chain uses TRBV5-1 and TRBJ2-1; 7 bases are shared with TRBD2. The CDR3 consists of 15 residues. The V segment lost 2 bases and the J segment 5 bases; nucleotides outside the gene matches: 7. CDR1 SGHRS and CDR2 YFSETQ come from the germline V gene.

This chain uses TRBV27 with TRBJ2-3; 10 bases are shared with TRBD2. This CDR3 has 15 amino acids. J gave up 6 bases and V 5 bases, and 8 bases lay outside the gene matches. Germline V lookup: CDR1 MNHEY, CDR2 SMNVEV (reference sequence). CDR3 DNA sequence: TGTGCCAGCAGTGCCCTAGCGGGAGTGGTCGATACGCAGTATTTT. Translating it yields CASSALAGVVDTQYF.

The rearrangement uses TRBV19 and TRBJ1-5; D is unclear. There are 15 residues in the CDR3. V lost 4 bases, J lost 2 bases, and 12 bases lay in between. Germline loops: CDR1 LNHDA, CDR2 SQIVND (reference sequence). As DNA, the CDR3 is TGTGCCAGTAGTACGACTACAAAGGGCAATCAGCCCCAGCATTTT. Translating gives CASSTTTKGNQPQHF.

CDR3 in DNA: TGTGCCAGCAGTTTAGGCGGTGGGGGCTACACCTTC. Translating gives CASSLGGGGYTF. This sequence joins TRBV5-4 and TRBJ1-2; D gene unclear. The germline gives CDR1 SGHNT, CDR2 YYREEE (reference sequence). The CDR3 consists of 12 residues. Deletions cut 5 bases from V and 8 bases from J, with 13 bases between.

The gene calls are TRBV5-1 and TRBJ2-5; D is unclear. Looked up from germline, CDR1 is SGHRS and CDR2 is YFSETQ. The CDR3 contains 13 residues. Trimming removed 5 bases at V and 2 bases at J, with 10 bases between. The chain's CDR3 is CASRAAIQETQYF. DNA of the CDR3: TGCGCCAGCAGGGCAGCTATACAAGAGACCCAGTACTTC.

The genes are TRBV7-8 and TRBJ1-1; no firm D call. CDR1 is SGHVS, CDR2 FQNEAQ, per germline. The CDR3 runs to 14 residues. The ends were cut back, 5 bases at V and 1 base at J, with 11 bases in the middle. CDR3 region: CASSPFTANTEAFF. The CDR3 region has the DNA TGTGCCAGCAGCCCTTTTACGGCGAACACTGAAGCTTTCTTT. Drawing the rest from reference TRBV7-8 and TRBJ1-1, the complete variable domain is GAGVSQSPRYKVAKRGQDVALRCDPISGHVSLFWYQQALGQGPEFLTYFQNEAQLDKSGLPSDRFFAERPEGSVSTLKIQRTQQEDSAVYLCASSPFTANTEAFFGQGTRLTVV.

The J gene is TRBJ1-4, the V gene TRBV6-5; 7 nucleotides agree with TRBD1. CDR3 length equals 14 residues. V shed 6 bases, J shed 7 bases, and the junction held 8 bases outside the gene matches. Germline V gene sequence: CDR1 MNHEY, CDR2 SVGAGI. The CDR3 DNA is TGTGCCAGCAGCCTTACAGGGGACGCTGAAAAACTGTTTTTT. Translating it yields CASSLTGDAEKLFF.

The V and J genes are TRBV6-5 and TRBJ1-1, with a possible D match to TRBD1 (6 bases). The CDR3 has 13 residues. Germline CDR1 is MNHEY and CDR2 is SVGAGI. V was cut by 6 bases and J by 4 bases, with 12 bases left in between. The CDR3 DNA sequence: TGTGCCAGCAGCCTCAGGGGACTCACTGAAGCTTTCTTT. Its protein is CASSLRGLTEAFF.

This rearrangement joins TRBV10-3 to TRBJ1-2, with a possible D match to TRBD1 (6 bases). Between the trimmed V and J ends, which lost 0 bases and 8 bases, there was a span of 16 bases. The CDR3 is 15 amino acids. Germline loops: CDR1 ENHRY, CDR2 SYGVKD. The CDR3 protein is CAISESIGGLGGYTF. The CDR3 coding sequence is TGTGCCATCAGTGAGTCGATAGGGGGGTTAGGCGGCTACACCTTC.

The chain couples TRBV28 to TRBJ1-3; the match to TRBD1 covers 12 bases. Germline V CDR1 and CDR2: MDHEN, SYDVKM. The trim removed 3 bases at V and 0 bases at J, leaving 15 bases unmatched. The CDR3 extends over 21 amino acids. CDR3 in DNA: TGTGCCAGCAGTTTTTCCCGGTGGGACAGGGGGCCTATTAGCTCTGGAAACACCATATATTTT. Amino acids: CASSFSRWDRGPISSGNTIYF.

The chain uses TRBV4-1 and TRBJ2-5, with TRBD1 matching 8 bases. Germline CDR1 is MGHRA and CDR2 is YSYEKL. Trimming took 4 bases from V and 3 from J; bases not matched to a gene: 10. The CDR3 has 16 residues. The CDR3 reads CASSRDRGLLEETQYF. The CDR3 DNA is TGCGCCAGCAGCCGAGACAGGGGTCTCCTGGAAGAGACCCAGTACTTC.

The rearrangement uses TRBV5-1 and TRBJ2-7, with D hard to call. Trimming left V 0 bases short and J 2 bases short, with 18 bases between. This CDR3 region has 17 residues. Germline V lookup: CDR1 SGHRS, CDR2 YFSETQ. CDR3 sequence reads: CASSLGPFGSPTYEQYF. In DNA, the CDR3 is TGCGCCAGCAGCTTGGGACCGTTTGGATCCCCGACCTACGAGCAGTACTTC.

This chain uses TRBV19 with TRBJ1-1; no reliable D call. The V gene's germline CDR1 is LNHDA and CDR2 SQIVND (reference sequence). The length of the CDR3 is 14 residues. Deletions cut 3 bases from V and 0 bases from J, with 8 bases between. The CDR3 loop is CASSIDRLNTEAFF. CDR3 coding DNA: TGTGCCAGTAGTATCGACCGATTGAACACTGAAGCTTTCTTT.

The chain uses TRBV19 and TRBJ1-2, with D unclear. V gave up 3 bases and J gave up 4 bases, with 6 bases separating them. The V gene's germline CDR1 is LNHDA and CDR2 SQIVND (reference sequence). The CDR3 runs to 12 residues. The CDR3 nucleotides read TGTGCCAGTAGTATTAGGCCCTATGGCTACACCTTC. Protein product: CASSIRPYGYTF. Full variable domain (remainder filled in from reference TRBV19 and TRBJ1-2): DGGITQSPKYLFRKEGQNVTLSCEQNLNHDAMYWYRQDPGQGLRLIYYSQIVNDFQKGDIAEGYSVSREKKESFPLTVTSAQKNPTAFYLCASSIRPYGYTFGSGTRLTVV.